This T cell receptor beta chain was identified during a study of long-term antiretroviral therapy in people with HIV. Study observations and caveats: Clones showing expansion before ART dominated the repertoire at all time points.

Each donor provided at least one pre-ART PBMC sample and at least two post-ART PBMC samples. HIV-positive participants were all treated in the United States. In the case of this clone: Its cognate antigen is unknown.

The V gene's germline CDR1 is GTSNPN and CDR2 SVGIG (reference sequence). This CDR3 has 15 residues. Germline trimming cut 3 bases from V and 0 bases from J; bases unmatched to any gene: 4. Running of the v3.0 immunoSEQ assay took place at survey level. Sequencing efforts were directed toward about 35,000-55,000 T-cell genomes per sample. This table comes from immunoSEQ multiplex PCR, and its TCRdb copy is limited to in-frame clones, with some not included. Of about 24,000 clones in the sample, roughly 86% are singletons; the top ten hold 8% to 9.5%. The sample consisted of unsorted PBMCs, taken 1.8 years before starting antiretroviral therapy. The receptor's source is a man aged 50-59 years with HIV. This rearrangement joins TRBV30 to TRBJ2-3; the match to TRBD1 covers 9 bases. CDR3 in DNA: TGTGCCTGGAGCGGCGGGACAGGGAGCACAGATACGCAGTATTTT. It specifies CAWSGGTGSTDTQYF.